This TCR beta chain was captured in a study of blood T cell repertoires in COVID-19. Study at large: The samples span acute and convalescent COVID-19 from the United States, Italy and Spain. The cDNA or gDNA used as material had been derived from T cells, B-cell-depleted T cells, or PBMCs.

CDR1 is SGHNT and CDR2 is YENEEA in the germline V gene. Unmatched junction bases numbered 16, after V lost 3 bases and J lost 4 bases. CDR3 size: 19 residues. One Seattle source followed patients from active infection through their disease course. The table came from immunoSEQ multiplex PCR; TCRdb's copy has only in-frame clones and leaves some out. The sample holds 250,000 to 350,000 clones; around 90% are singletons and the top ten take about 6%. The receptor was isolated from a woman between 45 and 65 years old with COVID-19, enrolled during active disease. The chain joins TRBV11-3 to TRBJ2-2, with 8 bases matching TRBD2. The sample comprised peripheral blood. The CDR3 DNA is TGTGCCAGCAGCTTTCCTCTATACCCGCGGGAGGTCTCCACCGGGGAGCTGTTTTTT. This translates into CASSFPLYPREVSTGELFF.